The 24 T cell receptor beta chains below come from one sample, sequenced in a study of regulatory T cells in long-lasting Graves disease. Construction of the TCR beta libraries employed iRepertoire HTBI primers in conjunction with Arm-PCR of CDR3 regions. TCRdb independently ran MiXCR on the multiplex PCR reads; one entry per CDR3 protein. The sample holds 250,000 to 300,000 distinct CDR3 sequences, 20% to 25% seen once. Stated time point: persistent/refractory GD, antithyroid drugs over 5 years with positive TRAb. PBMCs were the source of the RNA used for TCR sequencing. The material was peripheral blood mononuclear cells (PBMCs), obtained when the disease was refractory, from a patient treated with antithyroid drugs. The receptors derive from a female donor with Graves disease.

A few counts support this clonotype. The gene calls are TRBV7-9 and TRBJ2-7; 7 bases agree with TRBD1. Germline V gene sequence: CDR1 SEHNR, CDR2 FQNEAQ (reference sequence). Trimming cost V 4 bases and J 4 bases; bases outside gene matches: 10. This CDR3 is built from 15 residues. In DNA, the CDR3 is TGTGCCAGCAGCTCCACACGGGACAGACCTTACGAGCAGTACTTC. Protein product: CASSSTRDRPYEQYF.

This clonotype was seen only a few times. The rearrangement links TRBV20-1 to TRBJ1-5, with 7 bases fitting TRBD1. V dropped 7 bases and J dropped 4; count of bases not matched to a gene: 10. The germline V gene encodes CDR1 DFQATT and CDR2 SNEGSKA (reference sequence). The CDR3 consists of 14 residues. CDR3 amino acids: CSGKKGAGNQPQHF. DNA for the CDR3: TGCAGTGGAAAAAAGGGGGCAGGGAATCAGCCCCAGCATTTT.

This clonotype came up many times. The V and J genes are TRBV27 and TRBJ2-7; 7 positions agree with TRBD1. Germline V gene data show CDR1 as MNHEY and CDR2 as SMNVEV (reference sequence). V lost 5 bases and J lost 2; bases outside the gene matches: 6. The CDR3 has 14 amino acids. The CDR3 loop reads CASSDGQAAYEQYF. CDR3 sequence (DNA): TGTGCCAGCAGTGACGGACAGGCCGCCTACGAGCAGTACTTC.

The gene calls are TRBV7-2 and TRBJ2-5; D might be TRBD2 (5 bases). The CDR3 extends over 13 amino acids. Germline loops: CDR1 SGHTA, CDR2 FQGNSA. The V end was cut by 6 bases, the J end by 4 bases, with 12 bases between. The CDR3 here is CASRQRIGETQYF. The DNA of the CDR3 is TGTGCCAGCAGGCAGCGGATAGGAGAGACCCAGTACTTC.

This clonotype has more than one count but fewer than ten. The chain is built from TRBV6-1 and TRBJ1-4; 8 bases agree with TRBD1. This CDR3 has 20 amino acids. With 4 bases clipped from V and 8 bases from J, the junction kept 24 bases outside the gene matches. Per the germline V gene, CDR1 is MNHNS and CDR2 is SASEGT. The CDR3 nucleotides read TGTGCCAGCAGTGCACTCTCCGGGACAGGTATCTTGCGAGCCCGGGAAAAACTGTTTTTT. Translated, it gives CASSALSGTGILRAREKLFF.

This clonotype was seen only a few times. This chain links TRBV14 with TRBJ1-2; D is possibly TRBD1 (5 bases). CDR3 size: 14 residues. Per the germline V gene, CDR1 is SGHDN and CDR2 is FVKESK. Trimming cost V 2 bases and J 6 bases, with 13 bases left between them. CDR3 bases: TGTGCCAGCAGCCAATCGACCCCGGGGGATGGCTACACCTTC. Translation: CASSQSTPGDGYTF.

This clonotype was found a few times. The CDR3 does not end in the conserved phenylalanine or tryptophan, so this is likely a read error. The V call is TRBV28, the J call TRBJ1-6, with a tentative D call TRBD1 (6 bases). The CDR3 length is 16 residues. The germline V gene encodes CDR1 MDHEN and CDR2 SYDVKM. V was trimmed by 1 base and J by 10 bases, leaving 17 bases between them. This CDR3 reads CASSLFLGGATSPLHL. DNA for the CDR3: TGTGCCAGCAGTTTATTTTTGGGGGGCGCGACCTCACCCCTCCACCTT.

This clonotype was detected only a few times. Its ends do not fully match the called genes, so a read error is possible. V gene TRBV28 combines with J gene TRBJ2-1; TRBD2 matches 9 bases. The germline gives CDR1 MDHEN, CDR2 SYDVKM. The CDR3 spans 20 residues. The CDR3 DNA reads TGTGCCAGCAGTTTGCCCCGCAGGGCTAGCGGGACTCGGGCCTACATTGAGCAGTTCTTC. Its protein is CASSLPRRASGTRAYIEQFF.

V usage is TRBV6-1 and J usage is TRBJ2-2, with D possibly being TRBD2 (6 bases). This CDR3 contains 15 residues. Trimming stripped 8 bases from V and 6 bases from J, with 19 bases between. Germline V gene sequence: CDR1 MNHNS, CDR2 SASEGT. The CDR3 here is CASGYREVNAGELFF. The CDR3 bases are TGTGCCAGCGGTTATAGGGAGGTTAACGCCGGGGAGCTGTTTTTT.

This clonotype has ten or more counts. The chain couples TRBV12-3 or TRBV12-4 to TRBJ2-7; TRBD2 matches 10 bases. The CDR3 extends over 14 amino acids. The J segment lost 7 bases and the V segment lost 3 bases, leaving 6 bases of the junction unmatched. The CDR3 DNA sequence: TGTGCCAGCAGTTTGAGCGGGAGGGCCGGGGAGCAGTACTTC. Protein: CASSLSGRAGEQYF.

The rearrangement uses TRBV7-9 and TRBJ2-7; D perhaps matches TRBD2 (6 bases). Trimming removed 1 base at V and 3 bases at J, with 16 bases between. Germline loops: CDR1 SEHNR, CDR2 FQNEAQ (reference sequence). The CDR3 contains 16 residues. The CDR3 DNA follows: TGTGCCAGCAGCTTAGTTGGACTATCCTATAACTACGAGCAGTACTTC. This codes for CASSLVGLSYNYEQYF.

The chain joins TRBV10-3 to TRBJ1-5, with D uncertain. Germline values: CDR1 ENHRY, CDR2 SYGVKD. The CDR3 length is 16 residues. Trimming shortened V by 0 bases and J by 6 bases, and 15 bases separated the two germline ends. CDR3 in DNA: TGTGCCATCAGTGAGTCGAGTGCCCGAGGAGGTCAGCCCCAGCATTTT. Translating it yields CAISESSARGGQPQHF.

In its sample, this clonotype was seen a few times. V is TRBV19 and J is TRBJ2-7; D may match TRBD1 or TRBD2 (5 bases each). This CDR3 has 15 amino acids. The germline V and J ends were trimmed by 3 bases and 6 bases, with 18 bases remaining between them. The germline V gene encodes CDR1 LNHDA and CDR2 SQIVND (reference sequence). The CDR3 sequence: CASSMGRSLLGEQYF. The CDR3 nucleotides read TGTGCCAGTAGTATGGGACGGAGCCTTTTAGGCGAGCAGTACTTC.

There are many counts of this clonotype. This chain links TRBV19 with TRBJ1-1; D is undetermined. Trimming took 5 bases from V and 1 from J, leaving 11 bases between them. The germline CDR1 and CDR2 sequences are LNHDA and SQIVND (reference sequence). The CDR3 is made up of 14 amino acids. The CDR3 spells CASSPRWQNTEAFF. The CDR3 DNA follows: TGTGCCAGTAGTCCTCGATGGCAGAACACTGAAGCTTTCTTT.

Many counts were recorded for this clonotype. V is TRBV28 and J is TRBJ2-2, with D possibly TRBD2 on 6 matching bases. Per the germline V gene, CDR1 is MDHEN and CDR2 is SYDVKM. This CDR3 region has 17 residues. V dropped 1 base and J dropped 7 bases, with 19 bases sitting between them. The CDR3 DNA is TGTGCCAGCAGTTTATACGGAAGGAGGGCGAGTTTCGGGGAGCTGTTTTTT. As protein: CASSLYGRRASFGELFF.

This clonotype was detected many times. The chain joins TRBV20-1 to TRBJ1-1; perhaps TRBD1 as D (6 bases). The CDR3 is made up of 14 amino acids. Trimming pared 6 bases from V and 1 base from J, leaving 15 bases between. The germline V gene encodes CDR1 DFQATT and CDR2 SNEGSKA (reference sequence). CDR3 sequence reads: CSALRGGRNTEAFF. The CDR3 region has the DNA TGCAGTGCCCTTAGAGGGGGGCGGAACACTGAAGCTTTCTTT.

The rearrangement joins TRBV25-1 to TRBJ2-7, with D possibly being TRBD1 or TRBD2 (5 bases each). Per germline, CDR1 MGHDK and CDR2 SYGVNS. V was cut by 1 base and J by 9 bases, with 10 bases left in between. CDR3 length equals 12 residues. The CDR3 sequence: CASSESRGGQYF. DNA of the CDR3: TGTGCCAGCAGTGAATCTCGGGGCGGGCAGTACTTC.

This chain uses TRBV9 with TRBJ1-1; D is undetermined. Trimming removed 0 bases at V and 4 bases at J, with 13 bases between. The CDR3 runs 15 residues. CDR1 is SGDLS and CDR2 is YYNGEE in the germline V gene. In DNA, the CDR3 is TGTGCCAGCAGCGTAGGGCCTTCAGTGGGCACTGAAGCTTTCTTT. This gives the protein CASSVGPSVGTEAFF. Full variable domain (remainder filled in from reference TRBV9 and TRBJ1-1): DSGVTQTPKHLITATGQRVTLRCSPRSGDLSVYWYQQSLDQGLQFLIQYYNGEERAKGNILERFSAQQFPDLHSELNLSSLELGDSALYFCASSVGPSVGTEAFFGQGTRLTVV.

This clonotype was seen at least ten times. The J gene is TRBJ1-1, the V gene TRBV27; 7 nucleotides match TRBD1. V trimming: 6 bases; J trimming: 1 base; junction bases outside the gene matches: 5. The CDR3 is 14 amino acids. Germline-derived CDR1 and CDR2 are MNHEY and SMNVEV (reference sequence). This CDR3 is CASRPGQKNTEAFF. The DNA of the CDR3 is TGTGCCAGCAGGCCGGGACAGAAGAACACTGAAGCTTTCTTT.

In this sample, this clonotype turned up many times. The chain recombines TRBV12-3 or TRBV12-4 with TRBJ2-4, with 15 bases lining up with TRBD2. The V and J ends lost 4 bases and 6 bases, in that order; junction bases with no gene match: 13. The CDR3 consists of 19 residues. The CDR3 DNA reads as TGTGCCAGCAGTTCCCGGGACCCCGGGACTAGCGGGAGGATAAACATTCAGTACTTC. Its protein product is CASSSRDPGTSGRINIQYF.

This clonotype was seen a few times. The J gene is TRBJ2-7, the V gene TRBV4-3, with 7 bases fitting TRBD1. The J segment lost 5 bases and the V segment lost 0 bases, leaving 7 bases of the junction unmatched. This CDR3 contains 15 residues. Germline CDR1 is LGHNA and CDR2 is YSLEER. This CDR3 reads CASSQESGRGNEQYF. DNA for the CDR3: TGCGCCAGCAGCCAAGAATCTGGCAGGGGGAACGAGCAGTACTTC.

The V call is TRBV7-2, the J call TRBJ2-1, with D perhaps TRBD1 (6 bases). V lost 1 base and J 5 bases, leaving 12 bases between the germline ends. The CDR3 spans 15 residues. Germline V gene sequence: CDR1 SGHTA, CDR2 FQGNSA. The CDR3 reads CASSLVWDTDNEQFF. DNA of the CDR3: TGTGCCAGCAGCTTAGTATGGGACACCGACAATGAGCAGTTCTTC.

The chain combines TRBV19 with TRBJ2-1, with 7 bases fitting TRBD2. The V segment lost 6 bases and the J segment 0 bases; nucleotides outside the gene matches: 11. The CDR3 spans 17 residues. Germline CDR1 and CDR2: LNHDA and SQIVND (reference sequence). The CDR3 DNA reads TGTGCCAGTAGGTCGGGACTACCTGACCTCTCCTACAATGAGCAGTTCTTC. It yields the protein CASRSGLPDLSYNEQFF.

This chain uses TRBV5-1 with TRBJ2-3; 10 bases are a match to TRBD1. CDR3 length equals 16 residues. Germline assignment: CDR1 SGHRS and CDR2 YFSETQ. Trimming took 0 bases from V and 0 from J; bases not matched to a gene: 1. The CDR3 is CASSLGTGGSTDTQYF. CDR3 nucleotide sequence: TGCGCCAGCAGCTTGGGGACAGGGGGTAGCACAGATACGCAGTATTTT.